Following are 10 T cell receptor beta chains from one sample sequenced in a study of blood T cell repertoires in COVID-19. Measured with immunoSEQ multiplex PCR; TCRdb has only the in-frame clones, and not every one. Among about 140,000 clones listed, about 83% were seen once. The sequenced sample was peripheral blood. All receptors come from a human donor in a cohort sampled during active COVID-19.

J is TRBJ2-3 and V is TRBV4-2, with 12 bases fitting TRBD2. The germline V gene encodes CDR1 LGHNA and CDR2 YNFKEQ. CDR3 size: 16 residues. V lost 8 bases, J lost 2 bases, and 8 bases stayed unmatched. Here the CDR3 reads CASDRTSGGNTDTQYF. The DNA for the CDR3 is TGTGCCAGCGACCGCACTAGCGGGGGGAACACAGATACGCAGTATTTT.

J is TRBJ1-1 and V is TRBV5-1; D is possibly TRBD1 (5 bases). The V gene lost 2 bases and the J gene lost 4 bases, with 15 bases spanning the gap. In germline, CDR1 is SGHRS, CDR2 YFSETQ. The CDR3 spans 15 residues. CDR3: CASSFTGVFATEAFF. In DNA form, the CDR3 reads TGCGCCAGCAGCTTCACGGGGGTTTTCGCCACTGAAGCTTTCTTT.

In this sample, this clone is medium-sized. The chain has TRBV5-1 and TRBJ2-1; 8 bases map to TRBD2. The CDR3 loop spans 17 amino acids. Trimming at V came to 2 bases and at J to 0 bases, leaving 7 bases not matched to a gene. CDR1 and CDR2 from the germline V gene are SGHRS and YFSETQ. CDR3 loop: CASSFEASGSSYNEQFF. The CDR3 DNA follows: TGCGCCAGCAGCTTTGAGGCCAGCGGGAGCTCCTACAATGAGCAGTTCTTC. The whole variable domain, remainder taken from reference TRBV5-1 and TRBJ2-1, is KAGVTQTPRYLIKTRGQQVTLSCSPISGHRSVSWYQQTPGQGLQFLFEYFSETQRNKGNFPGRFSGRQFSNSRSEMNVSTLELGDSALYLCASSFEASGSSYNEQFFGPGTRLTVL.

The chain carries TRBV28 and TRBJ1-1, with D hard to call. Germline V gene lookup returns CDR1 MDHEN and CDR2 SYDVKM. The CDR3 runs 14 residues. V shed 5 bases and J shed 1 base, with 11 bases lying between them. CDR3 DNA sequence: TGTGCCAGCAGTGCGAGACTGGAGAACACTGAAGCTTTCTTT. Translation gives CASSARLENTEAFF.

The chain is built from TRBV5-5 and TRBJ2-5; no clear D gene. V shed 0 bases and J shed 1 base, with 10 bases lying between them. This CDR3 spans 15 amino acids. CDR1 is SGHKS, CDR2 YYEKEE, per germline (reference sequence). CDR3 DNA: TGTGCCAGCAGCTTGGATTGGGCAGGCCAAGAGACCCAGTACTTC. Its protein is CASSLDWAGQETQYF.

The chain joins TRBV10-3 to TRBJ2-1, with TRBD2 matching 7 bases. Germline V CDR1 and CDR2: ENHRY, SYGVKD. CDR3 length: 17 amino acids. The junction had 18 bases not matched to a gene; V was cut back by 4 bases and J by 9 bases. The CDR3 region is CAISGGGGYGPGGEQFF. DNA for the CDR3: TGTGCCATCAGTGGAGGCGGGGGATACGGACCGGGCGGTGAGCAGTTCTTC.

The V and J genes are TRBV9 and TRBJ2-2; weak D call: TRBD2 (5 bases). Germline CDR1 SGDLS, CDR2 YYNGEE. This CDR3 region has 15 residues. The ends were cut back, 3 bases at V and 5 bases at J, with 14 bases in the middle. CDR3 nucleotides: TGTGCCAGCAGCGCGAGGGCGGGTGGTACCGGGGAGCTGTTTTTT. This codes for CASSARAGGTGELFF.

CDR3 amino acids: CASSLNGGENSPLHF. The CDR3, as DNA: TGTGCCAGCAGCTTAAACGGCGGAGAGAATTCACCCCTCCACTTT. The chain recombines TRBV7-3 with TRBJ1-6, with D hard to call. Germline CDR1 is SGHTA and CDR2 is FQGTGA. The CDR3 is 15 residues long. Trimming stripped 1 base from V and 7 bases from J, with 11 bases between.

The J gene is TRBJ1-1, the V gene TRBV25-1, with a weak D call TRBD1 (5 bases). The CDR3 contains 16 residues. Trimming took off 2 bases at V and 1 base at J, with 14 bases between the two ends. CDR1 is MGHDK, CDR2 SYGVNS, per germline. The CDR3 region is CASSERGGAGNTEAFF. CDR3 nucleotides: TGTGCCAGCAGTGAAAGAGGAGGGGCAGGGAACACTGAAGCTTTCTTT.

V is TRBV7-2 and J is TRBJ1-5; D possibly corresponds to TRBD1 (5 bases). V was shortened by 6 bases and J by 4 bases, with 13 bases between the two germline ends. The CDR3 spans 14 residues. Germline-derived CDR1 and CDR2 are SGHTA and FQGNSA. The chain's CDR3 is CASSVGRRNQPQHF. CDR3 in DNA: TGTGCCAGCAGTGTGGGGCGGCGAAATCAGCCCCAGCATTTT.